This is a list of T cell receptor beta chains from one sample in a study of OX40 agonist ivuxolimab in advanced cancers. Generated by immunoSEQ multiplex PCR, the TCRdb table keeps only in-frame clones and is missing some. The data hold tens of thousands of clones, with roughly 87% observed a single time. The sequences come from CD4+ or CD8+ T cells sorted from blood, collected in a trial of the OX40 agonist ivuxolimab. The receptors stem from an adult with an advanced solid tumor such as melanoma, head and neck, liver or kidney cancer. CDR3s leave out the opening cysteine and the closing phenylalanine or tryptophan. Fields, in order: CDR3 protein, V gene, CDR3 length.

ASSETAGANVLT TRBV6-1 12
ASSFLGAGSDTQY TRBV7-3 13
SVIVVLAKNIQY TRBV29-1 12
ASSLEAYNTGELF TRBV5-1 13
ASSYGGFGANVLT TRBV6-5 13
ASSLLPTSLENIQY TRBV7-6 14
ASSRPEGADTQY TRBV7-9 12
ASSGGQQNSPLH TRBV19 12
ASSPRQEDTEAF TRBV13 12
ASSIRRTGGTLNSPLH TRBV19 16
ASSPSGGAFETQY TRBV5-6 13
ASGLPETNSPLH TRBV12-5 12
ASSMGLAYEQY TRBV5-1 11
ASREGTGGWLF TRBV6-1 11
ASLPGHQNTEAF TRBV2 12
ASSSTDRDYEQY TRBV6-6 12
ASSYDGNSPLH TRBV6-5 11
ASSSSGGRETQY TRBV6-5 12
ASSRPGTINTGELF TRBV7-2 14
ASSQSGIPTEAF TRBV14 12
ASSQGWSGANVLT TRBV4-2 13
ASSFAGGPVRDTQY TRBV7-2 14
ASSQRGYEQY TRBV2 10
AISGRQGMGDEQY TRBV10-3 13
ASSTGINEKLF TRBV19 11
ASSLLTGALY TRBV7-2 10
ASSPILAGSTDTQY TRBV18 14
ASSPSFRGGETQY TRBV4-3 13
ASSLGSGGYEQY TRBV28 12
ASTLTGKGYT TRBV6-1 10
ASSYQGGMNTGELF TRBV6-5 14
ASSRLIRETQY TRBV4-1 11
SSDGGVSGETQY TRBV29-1 12
AISKTTGIYEQY TRBV10-3 12
ASSRLPNTGELF TRBV11-2 12
ASSPTYGSETSNQPQH TRBV11-3 16
ASSLASGGPTDTQY TRBV7-2 14
ASRGLVEPQH TRBV28 10
ASSLSTGSINTGELF TRBV7-3 15
ASSLRQGKNSPLH TRBV28 13
ASSRDRNSYEQY TRBV19 12
ASSSLAGGPRDTQY TRBV28 14
ASHASGETQY TRBV5-6 10
ASSPWDRDSPLH TRBV6-5 12
AWAPTGRSSGANVLT TRBV30 15
ASSLGAGGFTDTQY TRBV5-4 14
ASTSRGAYGYT TRBV28 11
ASRFQRYNEQF TRBV6-5 11
ASSLDGLGSNQPQH TRBV5-1 14